Listed below are T cell receptor beta chains from one sample, sequenced in a study of identical twins. Each CDR3 protein is one row after TCRdb ran MiXCR on the 5' RACE reads. The sample comprises some 790,000 distinct CDR3 sequences, 15% to 20% of which are singletons, and around 14% rests with the top ten. This sample was shared with a second study, whose subject was T cells expressing NK-cell markers.

Sequencing was carried out using PBMCs. The receptors originated from a young woman in good health. Each CDR3 is given with its conserved first and last residue. Fields, in order: clone size, V gene, J gene, D gene, CDR3 protein, CDR3 DNA. D genes are given only for firm matches. Clone size, where shown, is once, few, many, or a class for clones that have expanded.

size: NA; V: TRBV6-6; J: TRBJ2-5; D: NA; CDR3: CATWTGTQETQYF; DNA: TGTGCCACCTGGACCGGGACTCAAGAGACCCAGTACTTC
size: few; V: TRBV20-1; J: TRBJ2-1; D: NA; CDR3: CSASRSAEYNEQFF; DNA: TGCAGTGCTAGCAGGTCGGCGGAATACAATGAGCAGTTCTTC
size: few; V: TRBV9; J: TRBJ2-1; D: TRBD2; CDR3: CASNPTSGGAEEQFF; DNA: TGTGCCAGCAACCCGACTAGCGGGGGGGCCGAGGAGCAGTTCTTC
size: NA; V: TRBV20-1; J: TRBJ2-3; D: NA; CDR3: CSASWPTDTQYF; DNA: TGCAGTGCTAGTTGGCCCACAGATACGCAGTATTTT
size: few; V: TRBV6-2/TRBV6-3; J: TRBJ1-1; D: NA; CDR3: CASSYMEPIEAFF; DNA: TGTGCCAGCAGTTATATGGAGCCCATTGAAGCTTTCTTT
size: NA; V: TRBV19; J: TRBJ1-1; D: NA; CDR3: CASSAQVSTEAFF; DNA: TGTGCCAGTAGTGCCCAGGTAAGCACTGAAGCTTTCTTT
size: NA; V: TRBV29-1; J: TRBJ1-5; D: TRBD1; CDR3: CSVGTGFKQPQHF; DNA: TGCAGCGTCGGGACAGGTTTCAAACAGCCCCAGCATTTT
size: NA; V: TRBV5-1; J: TRBJ2-1; D: TRBD1; CDR3: CASSHGQGGTVQFF; DNA: TGCGCCAGCAGCCACGGACAGGGGGGAACAGTGCAGTTCTTC
size: many; V: TRBV12-3/TRBV12-4; J: TRBJ2-1; D: TRBD2; CDR3: CASSGTSGYNEQFF; DNA: TGTGCCAGCAGTGGGACTAGCGGGTACAATGAGCAGTTCTTC
size: few; V: TRBV12-3/TRBV12-4; J: TRBJ2-6; D: NA; CDR3: CASSLARGAGANVLTF; DNA: TGTGCCAGCAGTTTAGCGCGCGGGGCTGGGGCCAACGTCCTGACTTTC
size: few; V: TRBV29-1; J: TRBJ2-4; D: TRBD1; CDR3: CSGGQKNIQYF; DNA: TGCAGCGGGGGACAGAAAAACATTCAGTACTTC
size: NA; V: TRBV7-2; J: TRBJ2-1; D: NA; CDR3: CASSPGVVFWDNEQFF; DNA: TGTGCCAGCAGCCCAGGGGTAGTTTTTTGGGACAATGAGCAGTTCTTC
size: NA; V: TRBV5-1; J: TRBJ2-3; D: TRBD1; CDR3: CASSRTGVDTNTQYF; DNA: TGCGCCAGCAGCAGGACAGGGGTGGACACGAATACGCAGTATTTT
size: few; V: TRBV7-2; J: TRBJ2-6; D: NA; CDR3: CASSPGTGYGANVLTF; DNA: TGTGCCAGCAGCCCCGGTACAGGGTATGGGGCCAACGTCCTGACTTTC
size: NA; V: TRBV20-1; J: TRBJ2-7; D: NA; CDR3: CSANEPDYGQYF; DNA: TGCAGTGCTAACGAACCGGACTACGGGCAGTACTTC
size: NA; V: TRBV11-2; J: TRBJ2-1; D: TRBD2; CDR3: CASSHRPTSRAYNEQFF; DNA: TGTGCCAGCAGCCACCGCCCGACTAGCAGGGCCTACAATGAGCAGTTCTTC
size: few; V: TRBV20-1; J: TRBJ2-3; D: NA; CDR3: CSARMRGTQYF; DNA: TGCAGTGCCCGGATGCGCGGTACGCAGTATTTT
size: few; V: TRBV12-3/TRBV12-4; J: TRBJ1-2; D: NA; CDR3: CASFRLRDYGYTF; DNA: TGTGCCAGTTTCCGACTCCGCGACTATGGCTACACCTTC
size: NA; V: TRBV10-2; J: TRBJ1-1; D: TRBD1; CDR3: CASTKAGGTEAFF; DNA: TGCGCCAGCACTAAAGCAGGGGGCACTGAAGCTTTCTTT
size: few; V: TRBV27; J: TRBJ1-2; D: NA; CDR3: CASRRHDGGYGYTF; DNA: TGTGCCAGCAGGCGACACGATGGAGGCTATGGCTACACCTTC
size: few; V: TRBV6-5; J: TRBJ2-7; D: NA; CDR3: CASSYGSLPYEQYF; DNA: TGTGCCAGCAGTTACGGTAGTCTGCCCTACGAGCAGTACTTC
size: NA; V: TRBV18; J: TRBJ2-3; D: NA; CDR3: CASSLTGPNTDTQYF; DNA: TGTGCCAGCTCCCTCACGGGACCCAACACAGATACGCAGTATTTT
size: many; V: TRBV7-2; J: TRBJ2-7; D: NA; CDR3: CASSLAFRGSEQYF; DNA: TGTGCCAGCAGCTTAGCCTTCAGGGGTTCCGAGCAGTACTTC
size: many; V: TRBV12-3/TRBV12-4; J: TRBJ2-1; D: NA; CDR3: CASSLSGGAREQFF; DNA: TGTGCCAGCAGTTTATCAGGGGGGGCCCGAGAGCAGTTCTTC
size: NA; V: TRBV7-9; J: TRBJ1-1; D: NA; CDR3: CASNTLWSGNTEAFF; DNA: TGTGCCAGCAACACCCTTTGGTCAGGGAACACTGAAGCTTTCTTT
size: NA; V: TRBV12-3/TRBV12-4; J: TRBJ2-7; D: TRBD1; CDR3: CASSLNRAGGYEQYF; DNA: TGTGCCAGCAGTTTAAATCGGGCAGGGGGCTACGAGCAGTACTTC
size: NA; V: TRBV5-5; J: TRBJ1-4; D: NA; CDR3: CASSQRGATNEKLFF; DNA: TGTGCCAGCAGCCAGCGGGGGGCAACTAATGAAAAACTGTTTTTT
size: NA; V: TRBV7-9; J: TRBJ2-2; D: NA; CDR3: CASITGNGELFF; DNA: TGTGCCAGCATCACGGGGAACGGGGAGCTGTTTTTT
size: NA; V: TRBV6-1; J: TRBJ2-7; D: TRBD1; CDR3: CASSHPGGYEQYF; DNA: TGTGCCAGCAGCCATCCAGGGGGCTACGAGCAGTACTTC
size: NA; V: TRBV7-9; J: TRBJ1-1; D: NA; CDR3: CAGYRAGYTEAFF; DNA: TGTGCCGGCTACCGGGCAGGGTACACTGAAGCTTTCTTT
size: NA; V: TRBV10-3; J: TRBJ1-1; D: NA; CDR3: CAISDGNGATEAFF; DNA: TGTGCCATCAGTGATGGGAATGGGGCCACTGAAGCTTTCTTT
size: NA; V: TRBV6-1; J: TRBJ1-5; D: NA; CDR3: CAGDKGESNQPQHF; DNA: TGTGCCGGCGACAAAGGGGAAAGCAATCAGCCCCAGCATTTT
size: few; V: TRBV12-3/TRBV12-4; J: TRBJ2-7; D: TRBD2; CDR3: CASSRTSGSVYEQYF; DNA: TGTGCCAGCAGCAGGACTAGCGGGAGCGTTTACGAGCAGTACTTC
size: NA; V: TRBV12-3/TRBV12-4; J: TRBJ2-1; D: TRBD2; CDR3: CASSDPPGGSHSYNEQFF; DNA: TGTGCCAGCAGTGATCCCCCCGGGGGGTCTCATTCCTACAATGAGCAGTTCTTC
size: NA; V: TRBV3-1; J: TRBJ2-1; D: NA; CDR3: CASSQVPAGLYNEQFF; DNA: TGTGCCAGCAGCCAAGTCCCGGCAGGGCTATACAATGAGCAGTTCTTC
size: many; V: TRBV29-1; J: TRBJ1-2; D: TRBD1; CDR3: CSVRTGSNYGYTF; DNA: TGCAGCGTTAGGACAGGGTCGAACTATGGCTACACCTTC
size: NA; V: TRBV20-1; J: TRBJ1-1; D: NA; CDR3: CSARKGSENTEAFF; DNA: TGCAGTGCTAGAAAGGGGTCGGAGAACACTGAAGCTTTCTTT
size: NA; V: TRBV27; J: TRBJ2-7; D: NA; CDR3: CASSFSGPLYEQYF; DNA: TGTGCCAGCAGTTTTAGCGGACCACTCTACGAGCAGTACTTC
size: few; V: TRBV4-1; J: TRBJ2-1; D: TRBD2; CDR3: CASSQATAASGRINEQFF; DNA: TGCGCCAGCAGCCAAGCCACGGCGGCTAGCGGGAGAATCAATGAGCAGTTCTTC
size: NA; V: TRBV7-6; J: TRBJ2-1; D: NA; CDR3: CASSPLGGPNEQFF; DNA: TGTGCCAGCAGCCCCCTTGGGGGGCCTAATGAGCAGTTCTTC
size: many; V: TRBV7-9; J: TRBJ2-3; D: TRBD2; CDR3: CASSARGSGTDTQYF; DNA: TGTGCCAGCAGCGCCCGGGGTAGCGGGACAGATACGCAGTATTTT
size: NA; V: TRBV12-3/TRBV12-4; J: TRBJ2-5; D: TRBD2; CDR3: CASTPGGGGGETQYF; DNA: TGTGCCAGCACCCCCGGCGGCGGGGGAGGGGAGACCCAGTACTTC
size: few; V: TRBV6-1; J: TRBJ2-3; D: NA; CDR3: CASSPYGGTDTQYF; DNA: TGTGCCAGCAGCCCTTATGGAGGAACAGATACGCAGTATTTT
size: few; V: TRBV9; J: TRBJ2-7; D: TRBD2; CDR3: CASSVSYSSGGAYEQYF; DNA: TGTGCCAGCAGCGTATCCTATTCTAGCGGGGGGGCGTACGAGCAGTACTTC
size: NA; V: TRBV5-1; J: TRBJ1-2; D: TRBD1; CDR3: CASASGTDYGYTF; DNA: TGCGCCAGCGCGTCGGGGACAGATTATGGCTACACCTTC
size: few; V: TRBV5-1; J: TRBJ2-7; D: TRBD1; CDR3: CASSTTGGTYEQYF; DNA: TGCGCCAGCAGCACGACAGGGGGCACCTACGAGCAGTACTTC
size: NA; V: TRBV20-1; J: TRBJ2-5; D: TRBD1; CDR3: CSANDRGGSRETQYF; DNA: TGCAGTGCTAACGACAGGGGCGGATCAAGGGAGACCCAGTACTTC
size: NA; V: TRBV29-1; J: TRBJ2-7; D: TRBD2; CDR3: CSVVVLAGLEQYF; DNA: TGCAGCGTTGTAGTGCTAGCGGGGCTCGAGCAGTACTTC
size: few; V: TRBV4-3; J: TRBJ2-6; D: NA; CDR3: CASSGGAGANVLTF; DNA: TGCGCCAGCAGCGGAGGGGCTGGGGCCAACGTCCTGACTTTC
size: NA; V: TRBV7-9; J: TRBJ2-5; D: NA; CDR3: CASSLDQGKETQYF; DNA: TGTGCCAGCAGCTTAGACCAGGGCAAGGAGACCCAGTACTTC
size: NA; V: TRBV5-1; J: TRBJ2-1; D: TRBD2; CDR3: CASSASGGGLGEQFF; DNA: TGCGCCAGCAGCGCAAGCGGGGGAGGGTTGGGTGAGCAGTTCTTC